Listed here are 21 T cell receptor beta chains from one sample, sequenced in a study of early T cells in non-severe SARS-CoV-2 infection. MiXCR, run by TCRdb on the 5' RACE reads, gives a single entry per CDR3 protein. The table has tens of thousands of distinct CDR3 sequences, roughly 6.6% seen once; the top ten hold roughly 4.3%. The sample comprised whole blood. All receptors come from an adult who was a healthcare worker with PCR-confirmed SARS-CoV-2 infection or an uninfected control (not recorded which).

This clonotype was detected a few times. The chain couples TRBV5-6 to TRBJ2-7; 9 bases are shared with TRBD1. Unmatched junction bases numbered 5, after V lost 0 bases and J lost 1 base. In germline, CDR1 is SGHDT, CDR2 YYEEEE. The CDR3 runs to 16 residues. The CDR3 protein is CASSLEGTGISYEQYF. The CDR3 coding sequence is TGTGCCAGCAGCTTGGAGGGGACAGGGATTTCCTACGAGCAGTACTTC.

This clonotype was counted only a few times. The chain has TRBV30 and TRBJ2-7; D not resolved. The CDR3 is 13 amino acids. V was shortened by 3 bases and J by 0 bases, with 9 bases between the two germline ends. Per germline, CDR1 GTSNPN and CDR2 SVGIG (reference sequence). The CDR3 nucleotides read TGTGCCTGGAGCCTGGGCAACTCCTACGAGCAGTACTTC. Its protein is CAWSLGNSYEQYF.

The chain recombines TRBV6-6 with TRBJ2-7; D gene ambiguous. From germline, CDR1 is MNHNY and CDR2 SVGAGI (reference sequence). V was shortened by 5 bases and J by 6 bases, with 8 bases between the two germline ends. The CDR3 has 11 amino acids. The CDR3 protein is CASSAGLEQYF. The CDR3 bases are TGTGCCAGCAGTGCCGGGCTCGAGCAGTACTTC.

This clonotype was observed many times. The chain links TRBV25-1 to TRBJ1-2, with unresolved D. The CDR3 totals 14 residues. The V end lost 1 base, the J end lost 4 bases, and 10 bases lay between the germline ends. Germline-derived CDR1 and CDR2 are MGHDK and SYGVNS. In DNA form, the CDR3 reads TGTGCCAGCAGTGAATGGTCGGACGGCTATGGCTACACCTTC. Its translation is CASSEWSDGYGYTF.

This clonotype has a count of ten or more. V gene TRBV12-3 or TRBV12-4 combines with J gene TRBJ2-3, with D possibly being TRBD2 (7 bases). The CDR3 runs 16 residues. V was clipped by 4 bases and J by 4 bases, with 18 bases between them. CDR3 DNA: TGTGCCAGCAGTTCCCCGACGGGGGCGGGGGCAGATACGCAGTATTTT. Translating it yields CASSSPTGAGADTQYF.

The V gene is TRBV7-9, the J gene TRBJ2-2; D gene ambiguous. CDR3 length: 13 amino acids. Trimming left V 3 bases short and J 7 bases short, with 9 bases between. CDR1 is SEHNR, CDR2 FQNEAQ, per germline (reference sequence). Here the CDR3 DNA reads TGTGCCAGCAGCTTGCCCGGCGGCGGGGAGCTGTTTTTT. Its protein is CASSLPGGGELFF.

This clonotype was picked up many times. V and J are TRBV7-9 and TRBJ2-3; no firm D call. The V gene's germline CDR1 is SEHNR and CDR2 FQNEAQ (reference sequence). V lost 5 bases and J 0 bases, leaving 15 bases between the germline ends. The CDR3 length is 16 residues. CDR3 coding DNA: TGTGCCAGCAGCCCCCGAGGCAGTGTTAGCACAGATACGCAGTATTTT. This gives the protein CASSPRGSVSTDTQYF.

The chain has TRBV10-1 and TRBJ1-6, with D uncertain. Per germline, CDR1 WNHNN and CDR2 SYGVQD (reference sequence). The CDR3 consists of 13 residues. V lost 6 bases, J lost 10 bases, and 13 bases lay in between. The CDR3 DNA is TGCGCCAGCAGGCCGGACGGGAGCTCACCCCTCCACTTT. It specifies CASRPDGSSPLHF.

Ten or more counts support this clonotype. The rearrangement links TRBV7-9 to TRBJ2-7, with D perhaps matching TRBD1 (6 bases). Germline lookup yields CDR1 SEHNR and CDR2 FQNEAQ (reference sequence). There are 13 residues in the CDR3. Trimming took 5 bases from V and 2 from J, leaving 10 bases between them. Here the CDR3 DNA reads TGTGCCAGCAGCCCCTCAGGGGCCTACGAGCAGTACTTC. As protein: CASSPSGAYEQYF.

This clonotype was seen a handful of times. V usage is TRBV5-1 and J usage is TRBJ1-1; 7 bases fit TRBD1. V shed 2 bases and J 5 bases; nucleotides not matched to a gene: 6. Germline V gene lookup returns CDR1 SGHRS and CDR2 YFSETQ. This CDR3 spans 14 amino acids. Here the CDR3 reads CASSFQTGSTEAFF. DNA for the CDR3: TGCGCCAGCAGCTTTCAGACAGGGTCAACTGAAGCTTTCTTT.

The table lists this clonotype with many counts. The chain combines TRBV5-1 with TRBJ2-4; TRBD2 might be the D (5 bases). The CDR3 covers 11 residues. V lost 5 bases to trimming and J lost 8 bases, with 8 bases between them. The germline CDR1 and CDR2 sequences are SGHRS and YFSETQ. CDR3 sequence reads: CASSMGDIQYF. For the CDR3, the DNA is TGCGCCAGCAGTATGGGAGACATTCAGTACTTC.

This clonotype was counted ten times or more. The V call is TRBV2, the J call TRBJ2-7; maybe TRBD2 (5 bases). From germline, CDR1 is SNHLY and CDR2 FYNNEI. CDR3 size: 13 residues. V was shortened by 6 bases and J by 0 bases, with 9 bases between the two germline ends. The CDR3 sequence: CASSRGPSYEQYF. CDR3 sequence (DNA): TGTGCCAGCAGCCGCGGGCCCTCCTACGAGCAGTACTTC.

This rearrangement joins TRBV5-1 to TRBJ1-1, with D possibly TRBD1 on 5 matching bases. The V gene's germline CDR1 is SGHRS and CDR2 YFSETQ. The V end was cut by 2 bases, the J end by 7 bases, with 15 bases between. This CDR3 region has 14 residues. In DNA form, the CDR3 reads TGCGCCAGCAGCTTCCCGGGACGGACGAATGAAGCTTTCTTT. It is translated as CASSFPGRTNEAFF.

This clonotype has a count of ten or more. CDR3 in amino acids: CASSLDYTEAFF. The CDR3 DNA reads TGCGCCAGCAGCTTGGATTACACTGAAGCTTTCTTT. The genes are TRBV5-1 and TRBJ1-1; D is undetermined. Germline V CDR1 and CDR2: SGHRS, YFSETQ. Trimming removed 0 bases from V and 3 bases from J, with 3 bases in between. This CDR3 comprises 12 residues.

This chain links TRBV28 with TRBJ2-3; TRBD2 matches at 7 bases. The J segment lost 1 base and the V segment lost 2 bases, leaving 3 bases of the junction unmatched. Germline-derived CDR1 and CDR2 are MDHEN and SYDVKM. The CDR3 runs 15 residues. This CDR3 reads CASSLVAGGTDTQYF. The CDR3 region has the DNA TGTGCCAGCAGTTTAGTGGCGGGGGGCACAGATACGCAGTATTTT.

This clonotype was detected a few times. The CDR3 loop is CASSVGGATNEKLFF. The CDR3 DNA is TGTGCCAGCAGCGTAGGTGGAGCAACTAATGAAAAACTGTTTTTT. The genes are TRBV9 and TRBJ1-4; unclear D gene. CDR3 length equals 15 residues. V lost 0 bases, J lost 0 bases, and 6 bases lay in between. The germline V gene encodes CDR1 SGDLS and CDR2 YYNGEE.

This clonotype occurred many times. V gene TRBV14 combines with J gene TRBJ2-6; the D call may be TRBD1 or TRBD2 (5 bases each). From germline, CDR1 is SGHDN and CDR2 FVKESK. CDR3 size: 16 residues. The ends were cut back, 3 bases at V and 0 bases at J, with 9 bases in the middle. This CDR3 reads CASSHWGSSGANVLTF. The CDR3 DNA sequence: TGTGCCAGCAGCCACTGGGGGAGCTCTGGGGCCAACGTCCTGACTTTC.

The chain is built from TRBV15 and TRBJ2-5, with TRBD1 as a possible D gene (5 bases). The CDR3 has 14 residues. The germline V and J ends were trimmed by 0 bases and 5 bases, with 10 bases remaining between them. Germline assignment: CDR1 LNHNV and CDR2 YYDKDF (reference sequence). For the CDR3, the DNA is TGTGCCACCAGCAGAGATGGGGCCCGGGAGACCCAGTACTTC. Encoded protein: CATSRDGARETQYF.

The table lists this clonotype with many counts. V and J are TRBV27 and TRBJ2-3; D is unresolved. Germline loops: CDR1 MNHEY, CDR2 SMNVEV (reference sequence). V dropped 5 bases and J dropped 6 bases, with 9 bases sitting between them. CDR3 length: 12 amino acids. The CDR3 loop is CASSADGDTQYF. The CDR3 nucleotides read TGTGCCAGCAGTGCCGACGGCGATACGCAGTATTTT.

This clonotype was recorded a few times. This chain joins TRBV25-1 and TRBJ2-1; 9 bases align to TRBD2. Germline V lookup: CDR1 MGHDK, CDR2 SYGVNS. V trimming: 6 bases; J trimming: 4 bases; junction bases outside the gene matches: 7. This CDR3 comprises 15 residues. The CDR3 here is CASSPEAGGYNEQFF. CDR3 coding DNA: TGTGCCAGCAGCCCAGAAGCGGGGGGTTACAATGAGCAGTTCTTC.

This sequence joins TRBV5-5 and TRBJ1-2, with 8 bases matching TRBD1. Germline lookup yields CDR1 SGHKS and CDR2 YYEKEE (reference sequence). Trimming at V came to 4 bases and at J to 6 bases, leaving 5 bases not matched to a gene. The CDR3 has 13 residues. The CDR3 nucleotides read TGTGCCAGCAGCCAGACAGGGGTTCATGGCTACACCTTC. This encodes CASSQTGVHGYTF.